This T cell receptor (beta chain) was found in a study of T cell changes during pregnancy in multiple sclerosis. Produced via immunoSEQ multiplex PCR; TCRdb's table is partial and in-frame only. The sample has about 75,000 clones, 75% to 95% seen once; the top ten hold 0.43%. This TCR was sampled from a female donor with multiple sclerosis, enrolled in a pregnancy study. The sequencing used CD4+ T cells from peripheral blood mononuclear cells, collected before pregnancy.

The CDR3 region has the DNA TGCAGCGTTGATCCGGGACAGGGTTTCGATACGCAGTATTTT. It encodes CSVDPGQGFDTQYF. The rearrangement links TRBV29-1 to TRBJ2-3, with 9 nucleotides matching TRBD1. In germline, CDR1 is SQVTM, CDR2 ANQGSEA. The J segment lost 6 bases and the V segment lost 3 bases, leaving 7 bases of the junction unmatched. The length of the CDR3 is 14 residues.